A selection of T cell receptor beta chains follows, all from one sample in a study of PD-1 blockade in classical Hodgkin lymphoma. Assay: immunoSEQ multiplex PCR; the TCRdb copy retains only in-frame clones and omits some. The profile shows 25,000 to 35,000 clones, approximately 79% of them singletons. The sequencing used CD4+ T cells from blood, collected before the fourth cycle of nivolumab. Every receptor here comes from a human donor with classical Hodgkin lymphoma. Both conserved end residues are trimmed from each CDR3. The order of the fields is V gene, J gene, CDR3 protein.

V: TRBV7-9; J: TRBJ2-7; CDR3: ASSLSLGQGSYEQY
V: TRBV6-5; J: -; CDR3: ASSNRREQY
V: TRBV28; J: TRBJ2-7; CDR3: ASSLAGQGSYEQY
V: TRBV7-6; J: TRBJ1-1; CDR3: ASSLMAGPNTEAF
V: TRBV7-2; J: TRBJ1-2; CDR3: ASSLGQGMSYT
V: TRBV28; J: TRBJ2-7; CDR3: ASSLAHAGEQY
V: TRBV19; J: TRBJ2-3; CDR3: ADRGTDTQY
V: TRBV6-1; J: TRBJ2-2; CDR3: ASSDTWGLAGVNTGELF
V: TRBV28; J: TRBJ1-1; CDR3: ASSPQGRGELEAF
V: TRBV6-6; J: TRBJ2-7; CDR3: ASTDPRGKYEQY
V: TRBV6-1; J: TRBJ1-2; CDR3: ASRDREYGYT
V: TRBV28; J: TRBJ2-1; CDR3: AIFSSSYNEQF
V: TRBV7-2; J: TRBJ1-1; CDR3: ASSLMTGGNTEAF
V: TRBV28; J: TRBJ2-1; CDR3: ASSLGRAEQF
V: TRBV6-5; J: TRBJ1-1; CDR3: ASYPVWGTEAF
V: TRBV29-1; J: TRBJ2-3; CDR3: SVGGPDTQY
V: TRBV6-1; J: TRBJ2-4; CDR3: ASMTYIAKNIQY
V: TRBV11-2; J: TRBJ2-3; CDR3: ASSPIVGGSTDTQY
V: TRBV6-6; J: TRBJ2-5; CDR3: ASNGEGETQY
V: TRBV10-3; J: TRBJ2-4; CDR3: AISAQRDQNIQY
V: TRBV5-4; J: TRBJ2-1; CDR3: ASSVRQGPSDEQF